The rows below give T cell receptor beta chains drawn from one sample of a study of blood T cell repertoires in COVID-19. TCRdb's table, derived via immunoSEQ multiplex PCR, lists solely in-frame clones and lacks some. The table shows over 65,000 clones, with about nine tenths occurring only once. Sequences were obtained from peripheral blood. The receptors were gathered from a man aged 25 to 40 with acute or convalescent COVID-19. Each CDR3 is given with its conserved first and last residue. A D gene is named only where the DNA matches it firmly. Size values are once, few and many counts, or a class for expanded clones, and some rows have none.

j_call v_call d_call clone_size cdr3_nt cdr3_aa
TRBJ2-1 TRBV18 TRBD1 . TGTGCCAGCTCCCTAGGACAGGGGCCTTACAATGAGCAGTTCTTC CASSLGQGPYNEQFF
TRBJ1-2 TRBV5-1 . . TGCGCCAGCAGCTTGGCTACAGGGTCCTATGGCTACACCTTC CASSLATGSYGYTF
TRBJ2-7 TRBV6-5 TRBD1 once TGTGCCAGCAGATTACAGGGGGCCAACTCCTACGAGCAGTACTTC CASRLQGANSYEQYF
TRBJ1-2 TRBV5-1 TRBD1 . TGCGCCAGCAGACATCAGGGGGCCTCGAGCTATGGCTACACCTTC CASRHQGASSYGYTF
TRBJ1-6 TRBV30 . . TGTGCCTGGAGTGACGGGAATTCACCCCTCCACTTT CAWSDGNSPLHF
TRBJ2-5 TRBV28 . many TGTGCCAGCAGTTCGCAGGGTTTCCAAGAGACCCAGTACTTC CASSSQGFQETQYF
TRBJ1-1 TRBV3-1/TRBV3-2 . . TGTGCCAGCAGCCAAGTACCTAAGGGGACTGAAGCTTTCTTT CASSQVPKGTEAFF
TRBJ2-7 TRBV28 TRBD2 . TGTGCCAGTTCACTAGCGGACGGCTCCTACGAGCAGTACTTC CASSLADGSYEQYF
TRBJ2-1 TRBV5-1 TRBD2 . TGCGCCAGCAGCTCCAGGACTAGCGGGATGAAGTATGAGCAGTTCTTC CASSSRTSGMKYEQFF
TRBJ1-1 TRBV18 . . TGTGCCAGCTCACCACCGCTTTCAGGATCGAACACTGAAGCTTTCTTT CASSPPLSGSNTEAFF
TRBJ2-2 TRBV5-5 . few TGTGCCAGCAGCTTGCTTTCCACCGGGGAGCTGTTTTTT CASSLLSTGELFF
TRBJ2-1 TRBV5-1 TRBD1 . TGCGCCAGCAGCTTGTGGCAGGGGGCTGGGAATGAGCAGTTCTTC CASSLWQGAGNEQFF
TRBJ1-5 TRBV7-8 . . TGTGCCAGCAGCTTAGGGGGAGGGTTTCCCCAGCATTTT CASSLGGGFPQHF
TRBJ1-3 TRBV6-5 . . TGTGCCAGCAACCGGGACATGCTCAACACCATATATTTT CASNRDMLNTIYF
TRBJ2-7 TRBV5-4 . once TGTGCCAGCAGCTTGGCCAGGGGTTCCTACGAGCAGTACTTC CASSLARGSYEQYF
TRBJ2-1 TRBV2 TRBD2 . TGTGCCAGCAGTGTAAGCGGGAGGTACAATGAGCAGTTCTTC CASSVSGRYNEQFF
TRBJ2-3 TRBV11-2 . . TGTGCCAGCAGCCCAAGGCGGGGAGTAGCGCAGTATTTT CASSPRRGVAQYF
TRBJ2-3 TRBV5-1 . . TGCGCCAGCAGCCTCCGGGACTCCGAAACAGATACGCAGTATTTT CASSLRDSETDTQYF
TRBJ1-2 TRBV2 TRBD1 . TGTGCCAGCATGTTAGGGGGCGATTCGAGCACCTTC CASMLGGDSSTF
TRBJ1-6 TRBV7-2 . few TGTGCCAGCAGCACTCAAGGAGGTGGTAATTCACCCCTCCACTTT CASSTQGGGNSPLHF
TRBJ2-2 TRBV9 . once TGTGCCAGCAGCGTAGGTGCGCAGGATCGCACCGGGGAGCTGTTTTTT CASSVGAQDRTGELFF
TRBJ2-7 TRBV20-1 . . TGCAGTGTTAGCGGTCCGGAGGAGCAGTACTTC CSVSGPEEQYF
TRBJ2-2 TRBV30 . . TGTGCCTGGAGTGTACTCTCAAGGAGGCTGTTTTTT CAWSVLSRRLFF
TRBJ2-7 TRBV7-8 TRBD1 . TGTGCCAGCAGCGCGGGGACAGGGGGCGTTAGCTCCTACGAGCAGTACTTC CASSAGTGGVSSYEQYF
TRBJ1-1 TRBV12-3/TRBV12-4 . . TGTGCCAGCAGGGCAGGGGAACTGACTGAAGCTTTCTTT CASRAGELTEAFF
TRBJ2-1 TRBV5-1 TRBD2 . TGCGCCAGCAAGGTAGCGGGCTCTCTCTCCTACAATGAGCAGTTCTTC CASKVAGSLSYNEQFF
TRBJ2-5 TRBV7-9 . . TGTGCCAGCAGCTTCACTAGTAGGCTAGAGACCCAGTACTTC CASSFTSRLETQYF
TRBJ2-5 TRBV6-6 . . TGTGCCAGCACCCCTAGAGGCCAAGAGACCCAGTACTTC CASTPRGQETQYF
TRBJ2-5 TRBV6-2/TRBV6-3 TRBD2 . TGTGCCAGCAGTTACTGGACTAGCGGGAGGCCCAAGACCCAGTACTTC CASSYWTSGRPKTQYF
TRBJ2-1 TRBV7-3 TRBD2 once TGTGCCAGCAGCTTAACGAGTAGCGGGAGTATATTCAATGAGCAGTTCTTC CASSLTSSGSIFNEQFF
TRBJ1-2 TRBV9 . . TGTGCCAGCAGCTTATCAGGGATTTCGTATGGCTACACCTTC CASSLSGISYGYTF
TRBJ1-4 TRBV18 . . TGTGCCAGCTCACCATCGGACAGAGGAAAACTGTTTTTT CASSPSDRGKLFF
TRBJ1-1 TRBV2 TRBD1 . TGTGCCACTACCGGGACAGGGGGCATGAACACTGAAGCTTTCTTT CATTGTGGMNTEAFF
TRBJ2-7 TRBV28 . few TGTGCCAGCAGTGCCGCAGGCTACGAGCAGTACTTC CASSAAGYEQYF
TRBJ2-1 TRBV4-3 TRBD2 . TGCGCCAGCAGCCAACCGACTAGCGGGATCGACAATGAGCAGTTCTTC CASSQPTSGIDNEQFF
TRBJ2-7 TRBV7-2 TRBD2 once TGTGCCAGCAGCTTGGGACTAGCGGGCCCCTACGAGCAGTACTTC CASSLGLAGPYEQYF
TRBJ1-3 TRBV6-5 . once TGTGCCAGCAGTCAGGGGATCTCTGGAAACACCATATATTTT CASSQGISGNTIYF
TRBJ1-2 TRBV6-6 TRBD1 once TGTGCCACCGTCGCAGGGGGCCTGTGGGGCTACACCTTC CATVAGGLWGYTF
TRBJ2-2 TRBV29-1 . . TGCAGCGTTGGCAGTTACACCGGGGAGCTGTTTTTT CSVGSYTGELFF
TRBJ1-1 TRBV14 TRBD1 . TGTGCCAGCAGCCCCTTAGGACAGGGGAACACTGAAGCTTTCTTT CASSPLGQGNTEAFF
TRBJ2-1 TRBV7-8 TRBD2 . TGTGCCAGCACCCCGACATTGGGGCCCTCTGTATTAGCGGGGGCTCTTGGGAATGAGCAGTTCTTC CASTPTLGPSVLAGALGNEQFF
TRBJ1-5 TRBV14 TRBD1 . TGTGCCAGCAGCCTCCGGGACAGGGGCAATCAGCCCCAGCATTTT CASSLRDRGNQPQHF
TRBJ1-1 TRBV7-8 . . TGTGCCAGCAGCTTAGTCGGAGAGAACACTGAAGCTTTCTTT CASSLVGENTEAFF
TRBJ1-4 TRBV7-2 TRBD1 . TGTGCCAGCAGGCGGACAGGGCTCGCAACTAATGAAAAACTGTTTTTT CASRRTGLATNEKLFF
TRBJ2-1 TRBV4-1 . . TGCGCCAGCAGCCAAGATCGGGGGAGGACATACAATGAGCAGTTCTTC CASSQDRGRTYNEQFF
TRBJ2-2 TRBV21-1 . . TGTGCCAGCAGCCAGAACACCGGGGAGCTGTTTTTT CASSQNTGELFF
TRBJ1-2 TRBV9 . . TGTGCCAGCAGCGGTCTTACTTCACCTTATGGCTACACCTTC CASSGLTSPYGYTF
TRBJ1-2 TRBV19 . once TGTGCCAGTAGTATAGGTGACAAGAAACGTAATGGCTACACCTTC CASSIGDKKRNGYTF
TRBJ1-1 TRBV2 . . TGTGCCAGCAGTGTAGGACAGATGAACACTGAAGCTTTCTTT CASSVGQMNTEAFF